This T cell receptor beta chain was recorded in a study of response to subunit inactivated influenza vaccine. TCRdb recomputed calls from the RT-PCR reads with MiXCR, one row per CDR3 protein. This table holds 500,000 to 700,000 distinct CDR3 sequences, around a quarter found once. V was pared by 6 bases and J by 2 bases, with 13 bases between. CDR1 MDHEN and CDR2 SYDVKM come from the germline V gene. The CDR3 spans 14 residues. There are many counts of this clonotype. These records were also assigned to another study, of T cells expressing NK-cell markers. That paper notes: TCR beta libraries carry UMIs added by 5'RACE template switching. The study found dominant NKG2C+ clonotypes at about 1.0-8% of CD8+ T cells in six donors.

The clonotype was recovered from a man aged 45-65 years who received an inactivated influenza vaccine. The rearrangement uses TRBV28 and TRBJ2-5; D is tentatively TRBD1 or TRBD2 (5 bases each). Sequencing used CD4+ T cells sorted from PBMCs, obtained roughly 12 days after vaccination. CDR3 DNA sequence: TGTGCCAGCAGGACGGGACGGATTCAAGAGACCCAGTACTTC. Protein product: CASRTGRIQETQYF.